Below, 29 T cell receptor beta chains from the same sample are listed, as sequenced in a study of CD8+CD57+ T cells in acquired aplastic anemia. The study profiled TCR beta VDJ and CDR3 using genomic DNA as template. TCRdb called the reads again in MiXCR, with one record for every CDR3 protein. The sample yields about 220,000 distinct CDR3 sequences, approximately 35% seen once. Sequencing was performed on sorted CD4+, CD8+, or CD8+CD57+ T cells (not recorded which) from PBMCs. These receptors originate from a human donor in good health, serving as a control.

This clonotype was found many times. The CDR3 nucleotides read TGTGCCAGCAGCTTAATCGGGGGTGTTGATCAGCCCCAGCATTTT. It yields the protein CASSLIGGVDQPQHF. The gene calls are TRBV7-6 and TRBJ1-5, with a weak D call TRBD1 (5 bases). This CDR3 comprises 15 residues. Germline V gene sequence: CDR1 SGHVS, CDR2 FNYEAQ. Trimming took 2 bases from V and 5 from J, leaving 13 bases between them.

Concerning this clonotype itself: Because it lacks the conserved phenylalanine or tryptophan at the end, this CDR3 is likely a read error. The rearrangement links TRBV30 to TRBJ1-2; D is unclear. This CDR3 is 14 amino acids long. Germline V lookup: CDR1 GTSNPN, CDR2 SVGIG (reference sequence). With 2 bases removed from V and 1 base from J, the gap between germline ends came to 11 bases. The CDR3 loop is CAWSKLADNYGYTL. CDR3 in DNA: TGTGCCTGGAGTAAGTTGGCAGATAACTATGGCTACACCCTC.

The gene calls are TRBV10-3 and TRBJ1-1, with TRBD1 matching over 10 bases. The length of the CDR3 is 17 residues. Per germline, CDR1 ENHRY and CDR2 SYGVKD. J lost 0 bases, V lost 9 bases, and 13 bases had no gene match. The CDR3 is CAINKGTGAGMNTEAFF. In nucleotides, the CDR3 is TGTGCCATTAACAAGGGGACAGGGGCGGGGATGAACACTGAAGCTTTCTTT.

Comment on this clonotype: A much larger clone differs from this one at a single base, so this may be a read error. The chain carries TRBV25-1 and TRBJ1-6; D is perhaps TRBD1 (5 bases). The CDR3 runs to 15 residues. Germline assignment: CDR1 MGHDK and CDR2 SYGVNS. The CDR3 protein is CASSPRGAPNSPPHF. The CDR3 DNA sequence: TGTGCCAGCAGCCCCAGAGGGGCGCCCAATTCACCCCCCCACTTT. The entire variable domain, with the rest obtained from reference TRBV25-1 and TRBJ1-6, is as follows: EADIYQTPRYLVIGTGKKITLECSQTMGHDKMYWYQQDPGMELHLIHYSYGVNSTEKGDLSSESTVSRIRTEHFPLTLESARPSHTSQYLCASSPRGAPNSPPHFGNGTRLTVT.

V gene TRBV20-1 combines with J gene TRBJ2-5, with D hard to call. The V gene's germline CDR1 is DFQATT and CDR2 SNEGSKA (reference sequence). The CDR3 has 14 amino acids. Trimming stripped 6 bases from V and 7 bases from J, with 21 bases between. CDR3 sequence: CSAPGPSEPGTQYF. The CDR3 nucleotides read TGCAGTGCCCCGGGTCCCAGCGAACCAGGGACCCAGTACTTC.

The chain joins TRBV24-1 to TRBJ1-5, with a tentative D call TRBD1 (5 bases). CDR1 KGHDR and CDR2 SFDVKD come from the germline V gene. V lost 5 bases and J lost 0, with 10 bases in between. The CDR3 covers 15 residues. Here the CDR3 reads CATSAGVASNQPQHF. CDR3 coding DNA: TGTGCCACCAGTGCGGGGGTGGCTAGCAATCAGCCCCAGCATTTT.

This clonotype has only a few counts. The CDR3 region is CASSLSPGGGEAFF. CDR3 DNA: TGTGCCAGCAGCTTAAGCCCAGGGGGGGGTGAAGCTTTCTTT. The chain couples TRBV7-9 to TRBJ1-1; 7 bases align to TRBD1. V lost 2 bases, J lost 7 bases, and 7 bases stayed unmatched. In germline, CDR1 is SEHNR, CDR2 FQNEAQ (reference sequence). The CDR3 consists of 14 residues.

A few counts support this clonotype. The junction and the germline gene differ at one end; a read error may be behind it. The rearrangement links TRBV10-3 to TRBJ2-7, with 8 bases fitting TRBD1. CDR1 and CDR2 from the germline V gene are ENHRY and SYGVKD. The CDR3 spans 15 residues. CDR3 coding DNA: TGTGCCAGCAGTATCCGGGACAGGAGCTCCTACGAGCAGTACTTC. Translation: CASSIRDRSSYEQYF.

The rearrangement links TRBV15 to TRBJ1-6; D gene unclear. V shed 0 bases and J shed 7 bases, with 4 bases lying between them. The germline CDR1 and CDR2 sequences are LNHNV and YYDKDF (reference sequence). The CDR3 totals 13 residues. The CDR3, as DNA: TGTGCCACCAGCAGAGAGGCAAATTCACCCCTCCACTTT. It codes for CATSREANSPLHF.

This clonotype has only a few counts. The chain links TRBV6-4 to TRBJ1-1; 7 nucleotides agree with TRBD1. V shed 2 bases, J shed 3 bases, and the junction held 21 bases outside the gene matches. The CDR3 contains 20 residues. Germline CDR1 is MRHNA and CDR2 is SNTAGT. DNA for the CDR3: TGTGCCAGCAGTGACCTACCACGACAGGGAAAGGGCCCCTATTACACTGAAGCTTTCTTT. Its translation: CASSDLPRQGKGPYYTEAFF.

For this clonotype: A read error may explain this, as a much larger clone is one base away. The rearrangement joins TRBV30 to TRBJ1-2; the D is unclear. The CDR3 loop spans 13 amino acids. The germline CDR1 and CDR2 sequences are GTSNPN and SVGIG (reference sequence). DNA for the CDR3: TGTGCCCGGAGCCTATATGTCGGGTATGGCTACACCTTC. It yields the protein CARSLYVGYGYTF.

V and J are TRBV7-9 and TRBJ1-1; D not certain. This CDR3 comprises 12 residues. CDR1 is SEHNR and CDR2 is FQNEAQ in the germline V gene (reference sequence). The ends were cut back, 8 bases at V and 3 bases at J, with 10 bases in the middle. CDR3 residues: CASFPRHTEAFF. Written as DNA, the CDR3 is TGTGCCAGCTTCCCGAGGCACACTGAAGCTTTCTTT. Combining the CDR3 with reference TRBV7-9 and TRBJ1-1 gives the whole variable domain DTGVSQNPRHKITKRGQNVTFRCDPISEHNRLYWYRQTLGQGPEFLTYFQNEAQLEKSRLLSDRFSAERPKGSFSTLEIQRTEQGDSAMYLCASFPRHTEAFFGQGTRLTVV.

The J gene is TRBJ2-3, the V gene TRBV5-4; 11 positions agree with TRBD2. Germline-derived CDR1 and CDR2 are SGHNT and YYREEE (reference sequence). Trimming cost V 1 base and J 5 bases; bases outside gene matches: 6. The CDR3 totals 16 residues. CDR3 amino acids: CASSLLLAGGGDTQYF. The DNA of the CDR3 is TGTGCCAGCAGCTTGCTCCTAGCGGGAGGTGGAGATACGCAGTATTTT.

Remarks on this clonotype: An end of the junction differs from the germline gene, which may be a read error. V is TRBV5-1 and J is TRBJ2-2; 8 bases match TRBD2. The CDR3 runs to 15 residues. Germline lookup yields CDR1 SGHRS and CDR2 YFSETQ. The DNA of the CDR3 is TGCGCCAGCAGCTTTGCCGGGGGGGACACCGGGGAGCTATTTTTT. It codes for CASSFAGGDTGELFF.

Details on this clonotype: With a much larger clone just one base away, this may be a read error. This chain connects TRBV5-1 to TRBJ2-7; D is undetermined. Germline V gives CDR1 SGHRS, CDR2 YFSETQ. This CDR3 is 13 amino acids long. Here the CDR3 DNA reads TGCGCCAGCAGCTCTCCTTGGGATTACGGGCAGTACTTC. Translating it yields CASSSPWDYGQYF.

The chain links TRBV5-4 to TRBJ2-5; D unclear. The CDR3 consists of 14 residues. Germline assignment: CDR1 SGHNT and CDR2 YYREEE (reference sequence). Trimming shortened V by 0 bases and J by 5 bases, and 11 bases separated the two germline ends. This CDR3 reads CASSLVTAQETQYF. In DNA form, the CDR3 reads TGTGCCAGCAGCTTGGTCACAGCACAGGAGACCCAGTACTTC.

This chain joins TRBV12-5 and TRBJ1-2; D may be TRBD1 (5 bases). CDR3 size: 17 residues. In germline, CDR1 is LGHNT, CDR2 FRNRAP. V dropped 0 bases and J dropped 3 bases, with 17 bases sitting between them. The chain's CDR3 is CASGLVFMGVRDYGYTF. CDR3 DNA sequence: TGTGCTAGTGGTTTGGTATTTATGGGGGTGAGAGACTATGGCTACACCTTC.

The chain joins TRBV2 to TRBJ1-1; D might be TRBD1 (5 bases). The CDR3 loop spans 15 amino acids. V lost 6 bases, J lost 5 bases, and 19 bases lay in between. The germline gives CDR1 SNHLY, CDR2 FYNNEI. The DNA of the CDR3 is TGTGCCAGCAGGAGGCAGGTGGGGGGAGGGACTGAAGCTTTCTTT. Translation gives CASRRQVGGGTEAFF.

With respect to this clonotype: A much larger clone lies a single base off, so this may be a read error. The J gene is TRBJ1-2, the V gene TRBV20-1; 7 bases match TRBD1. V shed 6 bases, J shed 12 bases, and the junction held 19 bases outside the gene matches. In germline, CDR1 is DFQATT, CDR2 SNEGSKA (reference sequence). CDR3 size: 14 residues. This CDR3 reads CSAITGASSKGHTF. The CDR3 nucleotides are TGCAGTGCCATTACAGGGGCCTCCTCCAAAGGCCACACCTTC.

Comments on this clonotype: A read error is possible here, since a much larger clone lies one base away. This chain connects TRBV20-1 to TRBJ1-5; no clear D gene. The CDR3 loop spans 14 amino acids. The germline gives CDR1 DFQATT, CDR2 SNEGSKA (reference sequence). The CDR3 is CSARNANSNQPHHF. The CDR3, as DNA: TGCAGTGCTAGAAATGCAAATAGCAATCAGCCCCATCATTTT.

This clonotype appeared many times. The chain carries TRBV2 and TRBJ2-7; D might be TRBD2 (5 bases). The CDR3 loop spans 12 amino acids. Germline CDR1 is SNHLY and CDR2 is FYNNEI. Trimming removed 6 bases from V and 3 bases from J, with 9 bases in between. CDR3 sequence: CASRAEGYEQYF. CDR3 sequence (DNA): TGTGCCAGCAGAGCCGAGGGCTACGAGCAGTACTTC.

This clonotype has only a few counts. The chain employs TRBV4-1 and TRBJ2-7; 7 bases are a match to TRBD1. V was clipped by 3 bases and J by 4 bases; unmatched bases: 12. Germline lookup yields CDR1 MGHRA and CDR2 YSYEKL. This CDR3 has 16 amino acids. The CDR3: CASSQPLQGKTYEQYF. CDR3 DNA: TGCGCCAGCAGCCAGCCCCTACAGGGGAAGACATACGAGCAGTACTTC.

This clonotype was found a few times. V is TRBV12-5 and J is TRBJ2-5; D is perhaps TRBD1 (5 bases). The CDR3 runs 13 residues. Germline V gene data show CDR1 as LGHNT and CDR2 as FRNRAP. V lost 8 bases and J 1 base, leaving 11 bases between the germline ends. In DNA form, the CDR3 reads TGTGCTAGTTCCAGGGATGCCCAAGAGACCCAGTACTTC. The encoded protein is CASSRDAQETQYF.

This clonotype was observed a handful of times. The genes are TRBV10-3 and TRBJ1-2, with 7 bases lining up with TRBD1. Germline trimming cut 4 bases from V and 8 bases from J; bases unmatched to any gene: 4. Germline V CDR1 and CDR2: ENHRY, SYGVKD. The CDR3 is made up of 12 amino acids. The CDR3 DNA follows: TGTGCCATCAGTGCGACAGGGACGGGCTACACCTTC. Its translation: CAISATGTGYTF.

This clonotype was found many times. The CDR3 nucleotides read TGTGCCAGCAGTGGCCGCCGTGTGACAGGGAACACCGGGGAGCTGTTTTTT. Residues: CASSGRRVTGNTGELFF. This rearrangement joins TRBV25-1 to TRBJ2-2; D might be TRBD1 (6 bases). CDR1 is MGHDK and CDR2 is SYGVNS in the germline V gene. This CDR3 has 17 amino acids. V was shortened by 4 bases and J by 1 base, with 16 bases between the two germline ends. Filled out from reference TRBV25-1 and TRBJ2-2, the complete variable domain reads EADIYQTPRYLVIGTGKKITLECSQTMGHDKMYWYQQDPGMELHLIHYSYGVNSTEKGDLSSESTVSRIRTEHFPLTLESARPSHTSQYLCASSGRRVTGNTGELFFGEGSRLTVL.

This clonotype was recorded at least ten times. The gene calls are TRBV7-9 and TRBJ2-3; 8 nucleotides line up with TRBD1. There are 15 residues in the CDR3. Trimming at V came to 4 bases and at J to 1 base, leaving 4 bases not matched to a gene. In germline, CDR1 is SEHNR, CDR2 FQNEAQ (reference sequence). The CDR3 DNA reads TGTGCCAGCAGCTCACTGGACAGGGGCACAGATACGCAGTATTTT. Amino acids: CASSSLDRGTDTQYF.

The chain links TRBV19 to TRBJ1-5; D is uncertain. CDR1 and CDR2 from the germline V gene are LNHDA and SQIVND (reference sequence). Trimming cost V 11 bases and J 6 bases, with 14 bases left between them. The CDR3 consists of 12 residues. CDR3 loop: CAWSPSGQPQHF. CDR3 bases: TGTGCCTGGAGTCCCTCGGGTCAGCCCCAGCATTTT.

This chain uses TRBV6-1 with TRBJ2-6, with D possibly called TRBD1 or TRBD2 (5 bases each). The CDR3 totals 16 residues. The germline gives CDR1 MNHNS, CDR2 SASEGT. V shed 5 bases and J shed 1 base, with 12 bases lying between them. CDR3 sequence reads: CASSLTWGSGANVLTF. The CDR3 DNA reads TGTGCCAGCAGTCTCACCTGGGGGTCTGGGGCCAACGTCCTGACTTTC.

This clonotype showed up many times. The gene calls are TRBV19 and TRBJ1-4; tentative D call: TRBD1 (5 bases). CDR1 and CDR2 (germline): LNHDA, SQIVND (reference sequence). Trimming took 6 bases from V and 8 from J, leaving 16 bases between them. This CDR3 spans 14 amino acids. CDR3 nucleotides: TGTGCCAGTAGGGTTGAGGGGCGGCGAGAAAAACTGTTTTTT. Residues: CASRVEGRREKLFF.